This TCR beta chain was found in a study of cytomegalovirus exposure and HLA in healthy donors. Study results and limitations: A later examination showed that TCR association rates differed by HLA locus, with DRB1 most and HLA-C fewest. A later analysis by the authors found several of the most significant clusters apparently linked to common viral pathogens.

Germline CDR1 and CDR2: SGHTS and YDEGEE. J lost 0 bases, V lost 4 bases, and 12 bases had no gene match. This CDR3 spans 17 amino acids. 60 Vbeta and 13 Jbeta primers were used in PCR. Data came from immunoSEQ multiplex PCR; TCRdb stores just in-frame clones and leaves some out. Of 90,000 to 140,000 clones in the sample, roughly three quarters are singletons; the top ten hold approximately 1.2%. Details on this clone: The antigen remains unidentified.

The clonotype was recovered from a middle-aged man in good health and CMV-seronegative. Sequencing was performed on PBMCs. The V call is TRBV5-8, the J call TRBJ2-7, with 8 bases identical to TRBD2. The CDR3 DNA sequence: TGTGCCAGCAGCCCACGCAACCCGGGGGGGAGCTCCTACGAGCAGTACTTC. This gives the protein CASSPRNPGGSSYEQYF.